This TCR beta chain was observed in a study of cytomegalovirus exposure and HLA in healthy donors (dated by TCRdb to about 2017). With respect to the entire study: A later analysis indicated that the 120 or so validation repertoires were generated on the platform also employed for the approximately 670 repertoires of the first cohort. The study aimed to test whether cataloging public T cell receptors could reveal signatures of past pathogen exposure. In addition to the first cohort of 666 subjects, a separate validation cohort of 120 different subjects was used. High-throughput TCR immunosequencing, statistical association of individual TCRs with disease status, and machine learning were combined to predict cytomegalovirus infection status. The investigation overall reported the following: In the study, around 150 TCR beta chains were listed as associated with cytomegalovirus. It was suggested by the authors that the approach could potentially be generalized to other disease states and immunological phenotypes. A later analysis found that TCRs clustered in the first cohort also tended to co-occur in the 100 to 150 validation repertoires, with roughly 95% of cluster scores above 0. Cytomegalovirus status was reported to be diagnosed by the classifier with high specificity and sensitivity in both the original and validation cohorts. Most TCR sequences were observed very rarely across donors, whereas some public TCRs were present in many individuals. All 120 or so repertoires were used to score co-occurrence in the validation cohort in a later analysis, because that analysis had no HLA typing for the cohort. Three of the identified cytomegalovirus-associated TCR beta chains were confirmed in vitro to be specific for cytomegalovirus antigens.

The germline V and J ends show losses of 5 bases and 0 bases respectively, and no gene match explains 6 bases of the junction. CDR1 LNHDA and CDR2 SQIVND were looked up in the germline V gene (reference sequence). Including cysteine and phenylalanine, the CDR3 has 16 amino acids. The DNA shown is the 48-base CDR3, in frame from base 1. With respect to this clone: Its antigen remains undetermined. No much larger clone exists at a distance of one base, and base qualities are not known.

Separate from the approximately 670-subject first cohort, the validation cohort of 120 subjects was the group to which the donors belonged. Library method: the immunoSEQ multiplex PCR assay. From the authors' description of their analysis: To diagnose cytomegalovirus status from the catalog of TCR beta chain sequences, a statistical classification framework was built. What TCRdb holds here is the immuneACCESS table cut down to in-frame rearrangements. Part of the clones is not present; checked against another copy, under half of the missing clones reflect an unresolved V gene, and the others are unexplained. From that table come the V and J calls and clone size; the DNA was used to work out D and trimming. The sample profile shows roughly 77,000 clones; roughly 96% of them were found once. Nearly 0.7% of the sample comes from the top ten.

The V and J genes are TRBV19 and TRBJ2-3, with 9 central nucleotides matching TRBD1. Specimen: PBMCs. This TCR was recovered from a woman aged 18-29 years in good health and CMV-seronegative. The CDR3 region has the sequence CASSPGQGLSTDTQYF. The DNA sequence is given as TGTGCCAGTAGTCCAGGACAGGGGCTAAGCACAGATACGCAGTATTTT.